Sequencing of this TCR beta chain was carried out in a study of cytomegalovirus exposure and HLA in healthy donors. Those who donated were healthy bone marrow donors. Vbeta (60) and Jbeta (13) primers were used in the PCR. Assay used: immunoSEQ multiplex PCR; TCRdb lists only in-frame clones, some missing. The table records about 160,000 clones, about 85% of them present only once. CDR3 length: 18 residues. Germline V gene lookup returns CDR1 LNHDA and CDR2 SQIVND (reference sequence). V lost 3 bases and J lost 0; bases outside the gene matches: 4. Points on this clone: Its antigen is not identified.

Points from the study as a whole: The study labeled fewer than 200 TCR beta chains cytomegalovirus-associated. A later analysis found TCR association rates differed by HLA locus, highest for DRB1 and lowest for HLA-C. In a later analysis, specific HLA alleles were associated with 15,000 to 20,000 TCR beta sequences at a 0.05 false discovery rate.

This clonotype originated in a male donor in good health and CMV-seropositive. V and J are TRBV19 and TRBJ2-1, with 14 bases fitting TRBD2. Sequenced material: PBMCs. This CDR3 is CASSIGLAGGSSYNEQFF. DNA of the CDR3: TGTGCCAGTAGTATCGGACTAGCGGGAGGTAGCTCCTACAATGAGCAGTTCTTC.